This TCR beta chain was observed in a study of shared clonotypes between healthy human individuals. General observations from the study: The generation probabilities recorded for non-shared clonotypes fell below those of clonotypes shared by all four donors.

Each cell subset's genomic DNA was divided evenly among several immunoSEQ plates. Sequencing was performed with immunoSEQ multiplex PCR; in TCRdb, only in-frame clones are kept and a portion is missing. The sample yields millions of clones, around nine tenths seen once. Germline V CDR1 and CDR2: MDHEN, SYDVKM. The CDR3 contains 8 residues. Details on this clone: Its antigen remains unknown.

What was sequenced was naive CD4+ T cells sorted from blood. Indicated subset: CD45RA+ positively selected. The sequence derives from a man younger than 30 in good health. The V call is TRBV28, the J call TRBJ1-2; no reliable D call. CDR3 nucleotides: TGTGTGGTCGATGGCTACACCTTC. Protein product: CVVDGYTF.